The subject of this entry is one T cell receptor beta chain. The target antigen is unknown. TCRdb reprocessed the reads via MiXCR and lists one record per CDR3 protein. Altogether around 500,000 distinct CDR3 sequences are present, approximately 46% being singletons, with the ten largest covering around 45%. Germline CDR1 reads MGHRA; CDR2 reads YSYEKL. Deletions cut 4 bases from V and 8 bases from J, with 15 bases between. The CDR3 loop spans 14 amino acids. The source of the sample is a study of T cell repertoires in cytomegalovirus infection. Looking at the study overall: Recently identified HLA-C-restricted CMV epitopes were among the peptides used. Public TCR beta signatures marked donors with CMV infection and the matching HLA.

General study findings and limits: The ex vivo response showed dominance by HLA-C-restricted CMV-specific TCR beta clonotypes.

Here the sequenced sample was cultured PBMCs, taken from culture after CMV antigen stimulation. This TCR was sampled from a human donor in good health (CMV status not recorded). Some clones in this sample may be carry-over from other donors' samples. The chain joins TRBV4-1 to TRBJ2-1; D is unresolved. The CDR3 protein is CASSPQEYKDEQFF. The CDR3 DNA reads as TGCGCCAGCAGCCCCCAAGAGTACAAGGATGAGCAGTTCTTC.